This is a list of T cell receptor beta chains from one sample in a study of blood T cell repertoires in COVID-19. Generated by immunoSEQ multiplex PCR, the TCRdb table keeps only in-frame clones and is missing some. The sample comprises about 350,000 clones, roughly nine tenths of which are singletons, and just under 4% rests with the top ten. The sequencing input was peripheral blood. The receptors here all came from an older woman with COVID-19, enrolled during active disease. CDR3s include the opening cysteine and the closing phenylalanine or tryptophan. D genes are given only for firm matches. Some rows mark clone size as missing; the rest say once, few, many or name a class of expanded clone.

v_call,j_call,clone_size,d_call,cdr3_aa,cdr3_nt
TRBV3-1/TRBV3-2,TRBJ2-2,NA,NA,CASSLMGRTYTGELFF,TGTGCCAGCAGCCTCATGGGGAGGACTTACACCGGGGAGCTGTTTTTT
TRBV14,TRBJ2-7,medium-sized,TRBD1,CASSQVGDRAMGYEQYF,TGTGCCAGCAGCCAAGTTGGGGACAGGGCTATGGGCTACGAGCAGTACTTC
TRBV7-8,TRBJ2-7,NA,NA,CASSGGGPGSYEQYF,TGTGCCAGCAGCGGGGGGGGCCCGGGCTCCTACGAGCAGTACTTC
TRBV14,TRBJ2-1,NA,NA,CASSQWGGGYEQFF,TGTGCCAGCAGCCAATGGGGGGGCGGTTATGAGCAGTTCTTC
TRBV30,TRBJ1-6,NA,TRBD1,CAWRWTGTNSPLHF,TGTGCCTGGAGGTGGACAGGCACTAATTCACCCCTCCACTTT
TRBV6-5,TRBJ1-5,NA,NA,CASSSGWSQPQHF,TGTGCCAGCAGTTCAGGGTGGAGCCAGCCCCAGCATTTT
TRBV6-6,TRBJ2-7,NA,NA,CASSFGTPSEQYF,TGTGCCAGCAGTTTTGGTACCCCGAGCGAGCAGTACTTC
TRBV12-3/TRBV12-4,TRBJ1-2,NA,NA,CASSRQNSYGYTF,TGTGCCAGCAGCCGACAGAATAGCTATGGCTACACCTTC
TRBV7-6,TRBJ2-5,NA,TRBD1,CASSTGQGYQETQYF,TGTGCCAGCAGCACCGGACAGGGGTATCAAGAGACCCAGTACTTC
TRBV12-3/TRBV12-4,TRBJ1-2,NA,TRBD1,CASSQDRAYGYTF,TGTGCCAGCAGTCAAGACAGGGCCTATGGCTACACCTTC
TRBV7-3,TRBJ2-2,NA,NA,CASSFLSGGNTGELFF,TGTGCCAGCAGCTTTCTTTCCGGGGGGAACACCGGGGAGCTGTTTTTT
TRBV7-8,TRBJ1-1,NA,NA,CASSLGQYTEAFF,TGTGCCAGCAGCCTAGGGCAGTACACTGAAGCTTTCTTT
TRBV5-4,TRBJ2-7,NA,NA,CASSLVSGYEQYF,TGTGCCAGCAGCTTGGTTTCAGGCTACGAGCAGTACTTC
TRBV28,TRBJ1-2,NA,NA,CASSFLPEGYTF,TGTGCCAGCAGTTTTTTACCGGAGGGCTACACCTTC
TRBV19,TRBJ1-4,NA,TRBD1,CASIETGTGNEKLFF,TGTGCCAGTATCGAAACCGGGACAGGGAATGAAAAACTGTTTTTT